Below, one T cell receptor beta chain is given with its context. The antigen remains undetermined. Template for every sorted-subset replicate PCR totaled about 200 ng DNA, roughly 30,000 T cell genomes. Profiled with immunoSEQ multiplex PCR; TCRdb holds only in-frame clones, not every one. In the table there are a few million clones, around 93% of which are singletons. Germline values: CDR1 SGHNT, CDR2 YENEEA. The V segment lost 5 bases and the J segment 6 bases; nucleotides outside the gene matches: 11. The length of the CDR3 is 15 residues. The sample belongs to a study of shared clonotypes between healthy human individuals. Regarding the study as a whole: Clonotype sharing across several donors was observed for about 4.8% of naive CD4 clonotypes.

Sequenced: naive CD4+ T cells from PBMCs. This sample's subset: CD45RA+ positively selected. This clonotype was sampled from a man between 18 and 35 years old in good health. Some clones in this sample may be carry-over from other donors' samples. V usage is TRBV11-3 and J usage is TRBJ2-7; 9 bases agree with TRBD1. CDR3 sequence: CASSLQGQGLGEQYF. CDR3 nucleotides: TGTGCCAGCAGCCTACAGGGACAGGGATTAGGCGAGCAGTACTTC.